This T cell receptor (beta chain) stems from a study of technical replicates of blood from several donors. Unmatched junction bases numbered 7, after V lost 3 bases and J lost 4 bases. Germline CDR1 reads SGDLS; CDR2 reads YYNGEE. The CDR3 spans 15 residues. Some clones are missing from TCRdb's copy, which holds only in-frame ones; the method was immunoSEQ multiplex PCR. This sample carries tens of thousands of clones, 86% of them seen once, and the ten largest clones take 5% to 6%. This chain joins TRBV9 and TRBJ1-5, with 7 bases aligning to TRBD1. The sample comprised PBMCs. This sequence originates from a human donor in good health. Some clones in this sample may be carry-over from other donors' samples. This CDR3 reads CASSAGADRNQPQHF. DNA of the CDR3: TGTGCCAGCAGCGCGGGGGCGGACAGGAATCAGCCCCAGCATTTT.